This TCR beta chain was identified in a study of blood T cell repertoires in COVID-19. Study background: PBMCs, B-cell-depleted T cells, or T cells were the source of the cDNA or gDNA that made up the material.

This CDR3 has 15 residues. Trimming took 5 bases from V and 5 from J; bases not matched to a gene: 8. The germline CDR1 and CDR2 sequences are LNHDA and SQIVND (reference sequence). Which cohort a participant joined came from the clinical history participants gave. Per the authors' pipeline: Amplification of reference gene primers provided the estimated nucleated cell counts. Profiled with immunoSEQ multiplex PCR; TCRdb holds only in-frame clones, not every one. The V and J calls and clone size were taken over from that table, and D and trimming were inferred from the DNA. The top ten hold roughly 3.4% of the sample, which has 160,000 or so clones, about 80% seen once.

The sequenced sample consisted of PBMCs or T cells enriched from blood (not recorded which). The TCR was taken from an older woman who had recovered from COVID-19. The J gene is TRBJ1-4, the V gene TRBV19; TRBD1 agrees at 7 bases. The CDR3 DNA sequence: TGTGCCAGTAGTCTCAGACAGGGCGGGAATGAAAAACTGTTTTTT. It codes for CASSLRQGGNEKLFF.